What follows are 14 T cell receptor beta chains derived from one specimen sequenced in a study of vaccination effects on CD4 cells after COVID-19. These receptors lack a known antigen. ViraFEST assay sequencing came after antigen-specific CD4+ T cells were expanded with viral peptide pools. Isolating CD4+ T cells followed more than 9 days of culture. The healthy vaccine recipients, who had no prior SARS-CoV-2 infection, showed negative nucleocapsid antibodies. Libraries were prepared by immunoSEQ multiplex PCR; TCRdb keeps only in-frame clonotypes and omits some of them. In the table there are roughly 41,000 clones, roughly 70% of which are singletons. Material: CD4+ T cells from PBMCs cultured with HCoV-OC43 spike peptides, obtained before COVID-19 vaccination. Subset denoted: HCoV-OC43 spike overlapping peptide pool stimulation. These receptors were collected from a human donor who received a COVID-19 vaccine.

The chain joins TRBV21-1 to TRBJ1-2; TRBD1 is the table's D call and was not checked against the DNA. TRBV21-1 constitutes a pseudogene. The CDR3 extends over 14 amino acids. The CDR3 DNA sequence: TGTGCCAGCAGCAAAGGTCCGGCAGGGGTTGGCTACACCTTC. Translating gives CASSKGPAGVGYTF.

There are a few counts of this clone. The chain is built from TRBV7-9 and TRBJ1-1; D is unresolved. Germline V gives CDR1 SEHNR, CDR2 FQNEAQ (reference sequence). The CDR3 is 14 amino acids. The ends were cut back, 1 base at V and 2 bases at J, with 8 bases in the middle. CDR3 sequence (DNA): TGTGCCAGCAGCTTAGGGTCCATCAACACTGAAGCTTTCTTT. Protein sequence: CASSLGSINTEAFF. Full variable domain (remainder filled in from reference TRBV7-9 and TRBJ1-1): DTGVSQNPRHKITKRGQNVTFRCDPISEHNRLYWYRQTLGQGPEFLTYFQNEAQLEKSRLLSDRFSAERPKGSFSTLEIQRTEQGDSAMYLCASSLGSINTEAFFGQGTRLTVV.

The rearrangement uses TRBV4-2 and TRBJ2-7, with 16 bases fitting TRBD2. This CDR3 has 16 amino acids. Germline loops: CDR1 LGHNA, CDR2 YNFKEQ. J lost 7 bases, V lost 1 base, and 4 bases had no gene match. The CDR3 sequence: CASSQAPGLAGGEQYF. The CDR3, as DNA: TGTGCCAGCAGCCAAGCTCCGGGACTAGCGGGGGGGGAGCAGTACTTC.

This clone was picked up one time. This sequence joins TRBV5-4 and TRBJ2-3, with 7 bases that match TRBD2. CDR1 and CDR2 from the germline V gene are SGHNT and YYREEE (reference sequence). The CDR3 runs to 14 residues. Trimming at V came to 3 bases and at J to 2 bases, leaving 3 bases not matched to a gene. The CDR3 is CASSYGTITDTQYF. As DNA, the CDR3 is TGTGCCAGCAGCTACGGGACTATCACAGATACGCAGTATTTT.

The chain has TRBV5-1 and TRBJ1-1; perhaps TRBD1 as D (5 bases). There are 15 residues in the CDR3. CDR1 and CDR2 from the germline V gene are SGHRS and YFSETQ. Between the trimmed V and J ends, which lost 0 bases and 3 bases, there was a span of 12 bases. The CDR3: CASSLAAGQDTEAFF. The CDR3 region has the DNA TGCGCCAGCAGCTTGGCCGCGGGGCAGGACACTGAAGCTTTCTTT.

The V call is TRBV6-5, the J call TRBJ2-7, with D uncertain. Trimming pared 6 bases from V and 2 bases from J, leaving 8 bases between. Germline values: CDR1 MNHEY, CDR2 SVGAGI. This CDR3 comprises 12 residues. The CDR3 region has the DNA TGTGCCAGCAGGACACCAGCCTACGAGCAGTACTTC. It yields the protein CASRTPAYEQYF.

The rearrangement uses TRBV19 and TRBJ1-2; the D is unclear. CDR1 and CDR2 from the germline V gene are LNHDA and SQIVND (reference sequence). The CDR3 has 12 residues. Trimming took 4 bases from V and 5 from J, leaving 8 bases between them. The CDR3 DNA reads TGTGCCAGTAGTAGGCAGGAATATGGCTACACCTTC. This gives the protein CASSRQEYGYTF.

Only one count was recorded for this clone. The chain couples TRBV5-5 to TRBJ1-1, with D perhaps TRBD1 (6 bases). CDR3 size: 17 residues. The germline CDR1 and CDR2 sequences are SGHKS and YYEKEE (reference sequence). V was pared by 4 bases and J by 8 bases, with 27 bases between. The CDR3 DNA is TGTGCCAGCAGCCCGCGTGTAGGAGGTTTGGGGACAACCGAAGCTTTCTTT. Encoded protein: CASSPRVGGLGTTEAFF.

The chain links TRBV30 to TRBJ1-1; D gene unclear. Between the trimmed V and J ends, which lost 7 bases and 1 base, there was a span of 10 bases. This CDR3 region has 12 residues. Germline V gene sequence: CDR1 GTSNPN, CDR2 SVGIG (reference sequence). The CDR3 nucleotides are TGTGCCTCGGGAAGAACGAACACTGAAGCTTTCTTT. It codes for CASGRTNTEAFF.

The V call is TRBV28, the J call TRBJ2-2; 13 bases are shared with TRBD2. There are 16 residues in the CDR3. V was pared by 3 bases and J by 5 bases, with 3 bases of the junction left unmatched. Germline CDR1 reads MDHEN; CDR2 reads SYDVKM. The chain's CDR3 is CASSFWTSGRTGELFF. DNA of the CDR3: TGTGCCAGCAGTTTTTGGACTAGCGGGAGAACCGGGGAGCTGTTTTTT. The whole variable domain, remainder taken from reference TRBV28 and TRBJ2-2, is DVKVTQSSRYLVKRTGEKVFLECVQDMDHENMFWYRQDPGLGLRLIYFSYDVKMKEKGDIPEGYSVSREKKERFSLILESASTNQTSMYLCASSFWTSGRTGELFFGEGSRLTVL.

The V and J genes are TRBV13 and TRBJ1-1; D is uncertain. The V end lost 3 bases, the J end lost 5 bases, and 13 bases lay between the germline ends. This CDR3 is 14 amino acids long. Germline assignment: CDR1 PRHDT and CDR2 FYEKMQ (reference sequence). The CDR3 spells CASSFWTEGTEAFF. The CDR3 DNA reads TGTGCCAGCAGCTTTTGGACGGAAGGGACTGAAGCTTTCTTT.

The chain links TRBV18 to TRBJ2-5; D is possibly TRBD1 (6 bases). In germline, CDR1 is KGHSH, CDR2 LQKENI. Trimming pared 1 base from V and 5 bases from J, leaving 11 bases between. The CDR3 has 14 residues. CDR3 sequence: CASSPLGRGETQYF. CDR3 bases: TGTGCCAGCTCACCACTGGGCAGGGGTGAGACCCAGTACTTC. Complete variable domain (other parts from reference TRBV18 and TRBJ2-5): NAGVMQNPRHLVRRRGQEARLRCSPMKGHSHVYWYRQLPEEGLKFMVYLQKENIIDESGMPKERFSAEFPKEGPSILRIQQVVRGDSAAYFCASSPLGRGETQYFGPGTRLLVL.

The chain couples TRBV30 to TRBJ2-6; 10 bases agree with TRBD2. The germline gives CDR1 GTSNPN, CDR2 SVGIG (reference sequence). J was trimmed by 1 base and V by 4 bases; bases with no gene match: 7. CDR3 length equals 17 residues. As DNA, the CDR3 is TGTGCCTGGAAAAAGCGGGGGGGGGAGTCTGGGGCCAACGTCCTGACTTTC. As protein: CAWKKRGGESGANVLTF.

The V and J genes are TRBV19 and TRBJ1-5, with no clear D. V was clipped by 4 bases and J by 0 bases, with 10 bases between them. The CDR3 totals 15 residues. Germline V lookup: CDR1 LNHDA, CDR2 SQIVND (reference sequence). CDR3 region: CASSTIHDSNQPQHF. In nucleotides, the CDR3 is TGTGCCAGTAGTACCATACATGATAGCAATCAGCCCCAGCATTTT.